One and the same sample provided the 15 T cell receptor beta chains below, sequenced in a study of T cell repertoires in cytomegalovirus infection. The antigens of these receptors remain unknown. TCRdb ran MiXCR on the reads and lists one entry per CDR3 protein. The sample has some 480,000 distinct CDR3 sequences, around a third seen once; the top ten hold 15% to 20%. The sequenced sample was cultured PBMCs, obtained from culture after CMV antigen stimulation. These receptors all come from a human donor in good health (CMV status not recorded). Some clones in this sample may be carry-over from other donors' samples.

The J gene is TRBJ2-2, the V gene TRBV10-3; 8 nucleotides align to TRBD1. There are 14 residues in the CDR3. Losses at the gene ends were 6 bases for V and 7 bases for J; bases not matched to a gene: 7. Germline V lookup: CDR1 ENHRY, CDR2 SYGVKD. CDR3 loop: CAISTDRGVGELFF. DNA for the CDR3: TGTGCCATCAGCACAGACAGGGGCGTCGGGGAGCTGTTTTTT.

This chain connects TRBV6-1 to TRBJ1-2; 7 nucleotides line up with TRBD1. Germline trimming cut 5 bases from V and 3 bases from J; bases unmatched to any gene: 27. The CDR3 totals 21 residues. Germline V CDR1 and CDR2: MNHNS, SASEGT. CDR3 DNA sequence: TGTGCCAGCAGTTTCACCAGGGGGATGGGGGAGCGGTCCGTACTTTACTATGGCTACACCTTC. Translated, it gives CASSFTRGMGERSVLYYGYTF.

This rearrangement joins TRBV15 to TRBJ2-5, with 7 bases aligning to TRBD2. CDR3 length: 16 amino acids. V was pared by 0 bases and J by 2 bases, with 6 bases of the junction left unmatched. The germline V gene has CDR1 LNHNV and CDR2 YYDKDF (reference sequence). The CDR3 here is CATSRDLRTRQETQYF. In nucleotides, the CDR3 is TGTGCCACCAGCAGAGATTTACGGACTAGACAAGAGACCCAGTACTTC.

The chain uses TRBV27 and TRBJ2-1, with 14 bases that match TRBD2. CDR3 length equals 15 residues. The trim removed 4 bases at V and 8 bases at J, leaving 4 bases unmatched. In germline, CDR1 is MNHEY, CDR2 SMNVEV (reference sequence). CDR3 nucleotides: TGTGCCAGCAGTTGGGGACTAGCGGGAGCCGATGAGCAGTTCTTC. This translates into CASSWGLAGADEQFF.

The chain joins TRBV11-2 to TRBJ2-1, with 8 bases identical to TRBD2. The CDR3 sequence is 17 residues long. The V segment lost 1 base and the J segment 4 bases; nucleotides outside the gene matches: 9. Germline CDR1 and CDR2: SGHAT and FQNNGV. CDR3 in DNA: TGTGCCAGCAGCTTAGGACAGAGAATAGCGGGGTACAATGAGCAGTTCTTC. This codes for CASSLGQRIAGYNEQFF. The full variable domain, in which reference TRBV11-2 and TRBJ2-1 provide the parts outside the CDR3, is EAGVAQSPRYKIIEKRQSVAFWCNPISGHATLYWYQQILGQGPKLLIQFQNNGVVDDSQLPKDRFSAERLKGVDSTLKIQPAKLEDSAVYLCASSLGQRIAGYNEQFFGPGTRLTVL.

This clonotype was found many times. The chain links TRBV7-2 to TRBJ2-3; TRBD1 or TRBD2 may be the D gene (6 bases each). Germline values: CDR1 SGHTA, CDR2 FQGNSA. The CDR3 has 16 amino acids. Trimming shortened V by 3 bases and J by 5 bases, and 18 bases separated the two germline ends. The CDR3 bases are TGTGCCAGCAGCTTCCGGGGGCGCTATTCTGGAGATACGCAGTATTTT. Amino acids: CASSFRGRYSGDTQYF.

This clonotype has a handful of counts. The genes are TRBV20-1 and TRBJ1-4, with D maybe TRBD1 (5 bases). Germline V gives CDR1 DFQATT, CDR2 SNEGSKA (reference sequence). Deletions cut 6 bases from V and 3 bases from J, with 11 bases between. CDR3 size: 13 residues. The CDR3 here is CSAQGIANEKLFF. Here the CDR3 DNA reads TGCAGTGCCCAGGGAATCGCTAATGAAAAACTGTTTTTT.

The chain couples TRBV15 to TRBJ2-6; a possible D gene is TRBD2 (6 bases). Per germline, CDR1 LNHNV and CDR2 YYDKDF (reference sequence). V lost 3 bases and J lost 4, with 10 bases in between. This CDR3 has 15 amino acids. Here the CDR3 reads CATSRELAGANVLTF. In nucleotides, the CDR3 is TGTGCCACCAGCAGGGAACTAGCAGGGGCCAACGTCCTGACTTTC.

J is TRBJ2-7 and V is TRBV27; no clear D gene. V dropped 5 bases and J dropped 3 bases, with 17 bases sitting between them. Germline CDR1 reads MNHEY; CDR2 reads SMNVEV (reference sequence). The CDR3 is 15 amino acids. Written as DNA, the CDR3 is TGTGCCAGCAGTCCTAGTCCAGCCCCCTTCTACGAGCAGTACGTC. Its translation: CASSPSPAPFYEQYV.

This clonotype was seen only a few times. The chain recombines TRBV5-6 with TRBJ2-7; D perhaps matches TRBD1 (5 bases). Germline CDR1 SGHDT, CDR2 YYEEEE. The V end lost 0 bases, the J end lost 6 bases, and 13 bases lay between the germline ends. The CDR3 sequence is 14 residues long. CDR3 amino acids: CASSLGRVNSEQYV. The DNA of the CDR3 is TGTGCCAGCAGCTTGGGCAGGGTAAATTCCGAGCAGTACGTC.

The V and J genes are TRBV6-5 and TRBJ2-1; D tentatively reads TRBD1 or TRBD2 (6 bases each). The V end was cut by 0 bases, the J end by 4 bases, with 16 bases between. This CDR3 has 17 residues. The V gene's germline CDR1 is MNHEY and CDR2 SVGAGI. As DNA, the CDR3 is TGTGCCAGCAGTTACTCGAGGGGGGTACCGTATTACAATGAGCAGTTCTTC. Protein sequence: CASSYSRGVPYYNEQFF.

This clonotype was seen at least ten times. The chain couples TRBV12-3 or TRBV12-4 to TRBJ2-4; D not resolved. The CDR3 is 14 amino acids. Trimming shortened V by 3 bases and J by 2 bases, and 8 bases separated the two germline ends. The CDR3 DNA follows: TGTGCCAGCAGTTTGGTACAGACCAAAAACATTCAGTACTTC. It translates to CASSLVQTKNIQYF.

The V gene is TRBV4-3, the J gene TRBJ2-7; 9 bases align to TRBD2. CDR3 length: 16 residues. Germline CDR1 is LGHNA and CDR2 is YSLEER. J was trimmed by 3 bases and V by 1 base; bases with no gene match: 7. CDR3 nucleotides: TGCGCCAGCAGCCAAGGGCTAGCGGGACTAGACTACGAGCAGTACTTC. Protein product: CASSQGLAGLDYEQYF.

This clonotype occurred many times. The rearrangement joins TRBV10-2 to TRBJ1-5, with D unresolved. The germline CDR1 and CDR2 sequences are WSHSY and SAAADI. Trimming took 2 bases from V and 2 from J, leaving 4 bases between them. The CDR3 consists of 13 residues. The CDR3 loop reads CASSESGNQPQHF. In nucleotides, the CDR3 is TGCGCCAGCAGTGAGAGTGGCAATCAGCCCCAGCATTTT.

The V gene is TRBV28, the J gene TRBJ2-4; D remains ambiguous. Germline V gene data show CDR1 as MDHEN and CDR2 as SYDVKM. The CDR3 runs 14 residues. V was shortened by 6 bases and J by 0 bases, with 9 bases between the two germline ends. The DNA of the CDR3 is TGTGCCAGCAGCCCTGCCGTAGCCAAAAACATTCAGTACTTC. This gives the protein CASSPAVAKNIQYF.